This note documents a single TCR beta chain sequence. Its antigen is unidentified. The data are from a study of CD8+CD57+ T cells in acquired aplastic anemia. At the level of the study: Across the sorted CD4+ and CD8+ cells, DNA amounts averaged roughly 3 ug. CD4+ reads averaged about 10.8 million in healthy donors.

Germline-derived CDR1 and CDR2 are SGHKS and YYEKEE (reference sequence). This CDR3 spans 16 amino acids. Trimming cost V 3 bases and J 3 bases, with 19 bases left between them. Regarding the study as a whole: Patients shared around 30 CD8+ CDR3 sequences with controls. Patients versus controls showed no significant CD8+ Simpson's diversity difference.

Investigators profiled TCR beta VDJ and CDR3 from genomic DNA template. In TCRdb, the reads were re-called with MiXCR into one record per CDR3 protein. Of 60,000 or so distinct CDR3 sequences in the sample, about 50% were seen once. Source material: sorted CD4+, CD8+, or CD8+CD57+ T cells (not recorded which) from PBMCs. The rearrangement links TRBV5-5 to TRBJ2-7; D possibly corresponds to TRBD1 (5 bases). The receptor was derived from a human donor in good health, serving as a control. The CDR3 is CASSWRSGQGHYEQYF. CDR3 nucleotides: TGTGCCAGCAGCTGGCGTTCTGGGCAGGGTCACTACGAGCAGTACTTC.